The 11 T cell receptor beta chains in this list originate from one sample, sequenced in a study of STAT5B mutations in CD4+ large granular lymphocyte leukemia. Sequencing used immunoSEQ multiplex PCR; TCRdb keeps in-frame clones, though not all of them. The sample lists about 21,000 clones, around 70% seen once, with about 30% in the top ten. Input material: CD4+ T cells from blood buffy coats. All receptors derive from a human donor in good health.

V and J are TRBV7-2 and TRBJ2-7, with D perhaps being TRBD1 or TRBD2 (5 bases each). The CDR3 has 14 residues. Per the germline V gene, CDR1 is SGHTA and CDR2 is FQGNSA. The V end was cut by 1 base, the J end by 6 bases, with 13 bases between. The CDR3 spells CASSLGRGRVEQYF. In nucleotides, the CDR3 is TGTGCCAGCAGCTTAGGTCGGGGCAGGGTCGAGCAGTACTTC.

V and J are TRBV19 and TRBJ2-2; no firm D call. This CDR3 has 15 amino acids. Germline values: CDR1 LNHDA, CDR2 SQIVND (reference sequence). V was shortened by 3 bases and J by 2 bases, with 10 bases between the two germline ends. CDR3 DNA sequence: TGTGCCAGTAGTATTCGGGCAATCAACACCGGGGAGCTGTTTTTT. It specifies CASSIRAINTGELFF.

The rearrangement links TRBV9 to TRBJ2-5; 9 nucleotides align to TRBD2. The CDR3 loop spans 15 amino acids. Germline loops: CDR1 SGDLS, CDR2 YYNGEE. V was clipped by 3 bases and J by 1 base; unmatched bases: 4. This CDR3 reads CASSGKTSGQETQYF. In DNA form, the CDR3 reads TGTGCCAGCAGCGGGAAGACTAGCGGCCAAGAGACCCAGTACTTC.

The chain uses TRBV29-1 and TRBJ2-1; possibly TRBD2 for D (6 bases). Trimming shortened V by 7 bases and J by 9 bases, and 19 bases separated the two germline ends. CDR1 is SQVTM and CDR2 is ANQGSEA in the germline V gene. CDR3 length: 13 amino acids. CDR3 sequence: CSAGGQSNSEQFF. The CDR3 nucleotides are TGCAGCGCCGGAGGGCAGAGCAATAGTGAGCAGTTCTTC.

The chain has TRBV30 and TRBJ1-1, with 7 bases lining up with TRBD1. Germline V CDR1 and CDR2: GTSNPN, SVGIG (reference sequence). CDR3 length: 15 amino acids. V shed 4 bases and J 3 bases; nucleotides not matched to a gene: 11. The DNA of the CDR3 is TGTGCCTGGACTTACCCAGGGGGGGCGGACACTGAAGCTTTCTTT. This codes for CAWTYPGGADTEAFF.

The V and J genes are TRBV11-2 and TRBJ2-7, with D perhaps matching TRBD2 (6 bases). Trimming shortened V by 6 bases and J by 11 bases, and 17 bases separated the two germline ends. CDR3 length equals 12 residues. Germline V lookup: CDR1 SGHAT, CDR2 FQNNGV. This CDR3 reads CASSRLGGTEYF. DNA for the CDR3: TGTGCCAGCAGTCGGCTGGGGGGAACTGAGTACTTC.

This sequence joins TRBV4-3 and TRBJ2-2; 8 bases line up with TRBD2. The trim removed 3 bases at V and 7 bases at J, leaving 7 bases unmatched. The length of the CDR3 is 15 residues. From germline, CDR1 is LGHNA and CDR2 YSLEER. The CDR3 DNA sequence: TGCGCCAGCAGCCAGGACGGGGGGGCGGGCGGGGAGCTGTTTTTT. It translates to CASSQDGGAGGELFF.

This chain uses TRBV11-3 with TRBJ2-7, with a weak D call TRBD2 (5 bases). Trimming stripped 5 bases from V and 1 base from J, with 12 bases between. Looked up from germline, CDR1 is SGHNT and CDR2 is YENEEA. The CDR3 contains 14 residues. For the CDR3, the DNA is TGTGCCAGCAGCCCTACCCGGGATTCCTACGAGCAGTACTTC. The encoded protein is CASSPTRDSYEQYF.

This clone was seen once. The rearrangement links TRBV4-3 to TRBJ2-1, with D tentatively TRBD2 (6 bases). V gave up 0 bases and J gave up 2 bases, with 11 bases separating them. CDR3 length equals 16 residues. The germline V gene has CDR1 LGHNA and CDR2 YSLEER. The CDR3 DNA follows: TGCGCCAGCAGCCAAGATGCGGGGTGGACCTACAATGAGCAGTTCTTC. The encoded protein is CASSQDAGWTYNEQFF.

The CDR3 coding sequence is TGTGCCAGTACGAAAAAAGAGGGGGCGAGGACCGGGGAGCTGTTTTTT. Translated, it gives CASTKKEGARTGELFF. The chain couples TRBV19 to TRBJ2-2, with 7 bases identical to TRBD1. CDR1 and CDR2 from the germline V gene are LNHDA and SQIVND (reference sequence). V trimming: 7 bases; J trimming: 5 bases; junction bases outside the gene matches: 13. The CDR3 contains 16 residues.

The chain recombines TRBV6-5 with TRBJ2-1; the match to TRBD1 covers 8 bases. This CDR3 region has 13 residues. The germline gives CDR1 MNHEY, CDR2 SVGAGI. Losses at the gene ends were 7 bases for V and 9 bases for J; bases not matched to a gene: 8. CDR3 in DNA: TGTGCCAGCACCGGGAACAGGGGGACTGAGCAGTTCTTC. Its protein is CASTGNRGTEQFF.